A selection of T cell receptor beta chains follows, all from one sample in a study of T cells in Graves' hyperthyroidism and ophthalmopathy. TCRdb re-called the multiplex PCR reads through MiXCR, storing one row per CDR3 protein. This sample has fewer than 450,000 distinct CDR3 sequences, with approximately 16% found just once. The sequencing input was blood. The origin of the receptors is a woman aged 55-69 years with Graves' ophthalmopathy. Each CDR3 is given with its conserved first and last residue. The order of the fields is CDR3 length, clone size, J gene, D gene, V gene, CDR3 protein, CDR3 DNA. A D gene is named only where the DNA matches it firmly. A row's size may be missing; if present it is once, few, many or a size class.

length: 16
size: many
J: TRBJ1-1
D: TRBD1
V: TRBV11-2
CDR3: CASTPTLQGAAAEAFF
DNA: TGTGCCAGCACTCCCACCTTACAGGGGGCCGCCGCTGAAGCTTTCTTT

length: 16
size: many
J: TRBJ2-7
D: TRBD2
V: TRBV7-3
CDR3: CASSPRASGLIYEQYF
DNA: TGTGCCAGCAGCCCTCGGGCTAGCGGCTTGATATACGAGCAGTACTTC

length: 15
size: many
J: TRBJ2-3
D: TRBD2
V: TRBV11-2
CDR3: CASGGTSGSPDTQYF
DNA: TGTGCCAGCGGAGGGACTAGCGGGAGCCCAGATACGCAGTATTTT

length: 17
size: few
J: TRBJ1-3
D: NA
V: TRBV3-1
CDR3: CASSQDQVGSSGNTIYF
DNA: TGTGCCAGCAGCCAAGATCAGGTCGGAAGCTCTGGAAACACCATATATTTT

length: 11
size: few
J: TRBJ1-5
D: NA
V: TRBV11-2
CDR3: CASSNGQPQHF
DNA: TGTGCCAGCAGCAATGGTCAGCCCCAGCATTTT

length: 16
size: many
J: TRBJ1-2
D: NA
V: TRBV27
CDR3: CASSPHRLRGREGYTF
DNA: TGTGCCAGCAGTCCCCACCGGCTACGGGGGCGCGAGGGCTACACCTTC

length: 14
size: many
J: TRBJ2-7
D: TRBD1
V: TRBV29-1
CDR3: CSVEQPDRGYEQYF
DNA: TGCAGCGTTGAACAACCGGACAGGGGCTACGAGCAGTACTTC

length: 14
size: many
J: TRBJ2-1
D: TRBD2
V: TRBV20-1
CDR3: CSARDGRLYNEQFF
DNA: TGCAGTGCTAGAGACGGGAGGCTCTACAATGAGCAGTTCTTC

length: 18
size: NA
J: TRBJ2-6
D: NA
V: TRBV12-3/TRBV12-4
CDR3: CASSFPGIGLAGANVLTF
DNA: TGTGCCAGCAGTTTCCCGGGAATTGGTTTAGCTGGGGCCAACGTCCTGACTTTC

length: 14
size: NA
J: TRBJ1-1
D: NA
V: TRBV5-5
CDR3: CASSRTLLRTEAFF
DNA: TGTGCCAGCAGCCGGACCTTACTTAGGACTGAAGCTTTCTTT

length: 16
size: NA
J: TRBJ2-1
D: TRBD2
V: TRBV5-1
CDR3: CASSFLSGGFVDEQFF
DNA: TGCGCCAGCAGCTTCTTATCGGGGGGGTTTGTGGATGAGCAGTTCTTC

length: 14
size: NA
J: TRBJ2-7
D: NA
V: TRBV30
CDR3: CAWNPGRISYEQYF
DNA: TGTGCCTGGAACCCTGGCAGGATCTCCTACGAGCAGTACTTC

length: 14
size: few
J: TRBJ2-7
D: NA
V: TRBV11-2
CDR3: CASSLEWRDYEQYF
DNA: TGTGCCAGCAGCTTAGAATGGAGGGACTACGAGCAGTACTTC

length: 14
size: many
J: TRBJ1-1
D: NA
V: TRBV3-1
CDR3: CASSLRGGPFEAFF
DNA: TGTGCCAGCAGCCTCCGCGGGGGTCCTTTTGAAGCTTTCTTT

length: 12
size: many
J: TRBJ2-3
D: TRBD2
V: TRBV12-3/TRBV12-4
CDR3: CASSRTRDTQYF
DNA: TGTGCCAGCAGTCGGACTAGAGATACGCAGTATTTT